This TCR beta chain originates from a study of T cells in pancreatic ductal adenocarcinoma. Regarding the study as a whole: This surgical cohort overrepresents the minority presenting with early-stage disease. Tumor and blood clonality did not differ significantly, about 0.1 versus 0.065. Blood had more productive templates and around 8.2-fold more unique clonotypes than tumor. Tumors hold more CD45RO+ effector T cells, which may bias toward lower diversity.

Per the germline V gene, CDR1 is SGDLS and CDR2 is YYNGEE. Trimming at V came to 3 bases and at J to 9 bases, leaving 9 bases not matched to a gene. The CDR3 extends over 15 amino acids. Sequenced by immunoSEQ multiplex PCR; TCRdb stores in-frame clones only, minus some. The sample includes about 4,900 clones, roughly 88% of them seen just once. No neoadjuvant therapy was given to the selected pancreatic ductal adenocarcinoma patients before their surgery. As regards this clone: Its antigen remains unidentified.

V gene TRBV9 combines with J gene TRBJ1-6, with TRBD1 identical over 7 bases. The clonotype comes from a human donor with pancreatic ductal adenocarcinoma. Input material: pancreatic tumor tissue. The CDR3 protein is CASSARQGSGSPLHF. CDR3 coding DNA: TGTGCCAGCAGCGCACGACAGGGTTCGGGTTCACCCCTCCACTTT.